These T cell receptor beta chains were read from a single sample in a study of T cell repertoires in ileal Crohn's disease. The table came from immunoSEQ multiplex PCR; TCRdb's copy has only in-frame clones and leaves some out. The sample has some 60,000 clones, about 89% seen once. The material sequenced was ileal tissue. The receptors shown here come from an adult with Crohn's disease. Both conserved end residues are part of each CDR3. D genes are given only for firm matches. Clone sizes are given selectively: once, few, many, or a class where the clone is expanded.

TRBV4-3	-	TRBJ2-1	TRBD2	TGCGCCAGCAGCCAACTAGCGGGAGTCAGTGAGCAGTTCTTC	CASSQLAGVSEQFF
TRBV29-1	-	TRBJ1-1	-	TGCAGCGGGAAAGACAGATACACTGAAGCTTTCTTT	CSGKDRYTEAFF
TRBV11-2	once	TRBJ1-4	-	TGTGCCAGCAGCTTAGTGAGGGCTGCAACTAATGAAAAACTGTTTTTT	CASSLVRAATNEKLFF
TRBV7-9	-	TRBJ1-1	-	TGTGCCAGCGGAGAGATCGGGATGAACACTGAAGCTTTCTTT	CASGEIGMNTEAFF
TRBV11-3	-	TRBJ2-2	-	TGTGCCAGCAGCTTAGATGGGGCTCAAGAGCTGTTTTTT	CASSLDGAQELFF
TRBV6-5	-	TRBJ1-2	TRBD1	TGTGCCAGCTGCCGGGACAGGGGTTTGGCTGGCTACACCTTC	CASCRDRGLAGYTF
TRBV6-4	-	TRBJ2-2	-	TGTGCCAGCGGGGTGACAGGAGGTAACACCGGGGAGCTGTTTTTT	CASGVTGGNTGELFF
TRBV7-2	-	TRBJ1-2	-	TGTGCCAGCACCCAGTGGGGGCGTCGTGGCTACACCTTC	CASTQWGRRGYTF
TRBV28	-	TRBJ1-2	-	TGTGCCAGCAGTCGGAGGAGTAACTATGGCTACACCTTC	CASSRRSNYGYTF
TRBV6-6	-	TRBJ1-5	-	TGTGCCAGCAGTTTTGGGGGAGGCGATCAGCCCCAGCATTTT	CASSFGGGDQPQHF
TRBV6-5	few	TRBJ2-2	-	TGTGCCAGCAGCCATACTCGAACCGGGGAGCTGTTTTTT	CASSHTRTGELFF
TRBV7-9	-	TRBJ2-7	-	TGTGCCAGCAGCTCTACCCTGGATAGCGGATCCTACGAGCAGTACTTC	CASSSTLDSGSYEQYF
TRBV5-4	-	TRBJ2-2	TRBD1	TGTGCCAGCAGCTTACAGGGGGCCGGGACCGGGGAGCTGTTTTTT	CASSLQGAGTGELFF
TRBV7-8	-	TRBJ2-1	TRBD1	TGTGCCAGCAGCTACCGACAGGGGGGGAGGAATGAGCAGTTCTTC	CASSYRQGGRNEQFF
TRBV2	-	TRBJ2-3	TRBD2	TGTGCCAGCAGTGAACCGGCGGGGGGGATCACAGATACGCAGTATTTT	CASSEPAGGITDTQYF
TRBV29-1	-	TRBJ2-3	-	TGCAGCGTTGAAGGAGCCACCCATGATACGCAGTATTTT	CSVEGATHDTQYF
TRBV20-1	-	TRBJ1-2	-	TGCAGTGCTACTTGGTTCGGTGGCTACACCTTC	CSATWFGGYTF
TRBV19	-	TRBJ1-5	-	TGTGCCAGTAGTACAGCTCGCGGTAGCAATCAGCCCCAGCATTTT	CASSTARGSNQPQHF
TRBV7-9	-	TRBJ2-7	TRBD2	TGTGCCAGCAGCCCGCGATCCGGGACTAGCGGGAGGGGGTACGAGCAGTACTTC	CASSPRSGTSGRGYEQYF
TRBV9	-	TRBJ2-2	-	TGTGCCAGCAGCGTCCGGGACTCAAACACCGGGGAGCTGTTTTTT	CASSVRDSNTGELFF
TRBV30	-	TRBJ1-4	TRBD1	TGTGCCTGGAGTGTAGACAGGGGGTACGAAAAACTGTTTTTT	CAWSVDRGYEKLFF
TRBV15	-	TRBJ2-3	-	TGTGCCACCAGCAGAGATCTTGAGACAGATACGCAGTATTTT	CATSRDLETDTQYF
TRBV5-1	-	TRBJ1-5	-	TGCGCCAGCAGCTTGTCGGGAGGGAGAAATCAGCCCCAGCATTTT	CASSLSGGRNQPQHF
TRBV9	-	TRBJ1-3	-	TGTGCCAGCAGCGCAGACTCCAGGGGCGCCGGAAACACCATATATTTT	CASSADSRGAGNTIYF
TRBV28	-	TRBJ1-3	-	TGTGCCAGCAGTTTCGGGTTACTCTCTGGAAACACCATATATTTT	CASSFGLLSGNTIYF
TRBV6-5	-	TRBJ2-6	-	TGTGCCAGCAGAGGAGGCTCTGGGGCCAACGTCCTGACTTTC	CASRGGSGANVLTF
TRBV5-1	-	TRBJ1-1	-	TGCGCCAGCAGCTCGCAGGGGCCCATGAACACTGAAGCTTTCTTT	CASSSQGPMNTEAFF
TRBV7-2	-	TRBJ1-5	TRBD1	TGTGCCAGCAGCACCAGGGGGCAACAGCCCCAGCATTTT	CASSTRGQQPQHF
TRBV7-6	-	TRBJ2-1	TRBD1	TGTGCCAGCAGCTTAGTTAGACAGGGTGGATCTAATGAGCAGTTCTTC	CASSLVRQGGSNEQFF
TRBV6-5	-	TRBJ2-7	-	TGTGCCAGCAGCCTCTGGCCAGGGGCCTACGAGCAGTACTTC	CASSLWPGAYEQYF
TRBV19	-	TRBJ2-1	TRBD1	TGTGCCAGTAGTAGACAGGGTAACTCCTACAATGAGCAGTTCTTC	CASSRQGNSYNEQFF
TRBV7-9	-	TRBJ2-1	-	TGTGCCAGCAGCTTAGTGGGCAGGGGTTCCTACAATGAGCAGTTCTTC	CASSLVGRGSYNEQFF
TRBV7-8	-	TRBJ1-2	TRBD1	TGTGCCAGCAGCTTAAAGGGGGACAGGTCTAACTATGGCTACACCTTC	CASSLKGDRSNYGYTF
TRBV2	-	TRBJ1-2	-	TGTGCCAGCAGTGAAAGCCGGGACTATGGCTACACCTTC	CASSESRDYGYTF
TRBV11-3	-	TRBJ2-2	TRBD2	TGTGCCAGCAGCTTAGTAGCGGGAGCTGGGGAGCTGTTTTTT	CASSLVAGAGELFF
TRBV4-1	-	TRBJ2-7	-	TGCGCCAGCAGCCAAGGAAGTAGGGGGAGTCACTCCTACGAGCAGTACTTC	CASSQGSRGSHSYEQYF